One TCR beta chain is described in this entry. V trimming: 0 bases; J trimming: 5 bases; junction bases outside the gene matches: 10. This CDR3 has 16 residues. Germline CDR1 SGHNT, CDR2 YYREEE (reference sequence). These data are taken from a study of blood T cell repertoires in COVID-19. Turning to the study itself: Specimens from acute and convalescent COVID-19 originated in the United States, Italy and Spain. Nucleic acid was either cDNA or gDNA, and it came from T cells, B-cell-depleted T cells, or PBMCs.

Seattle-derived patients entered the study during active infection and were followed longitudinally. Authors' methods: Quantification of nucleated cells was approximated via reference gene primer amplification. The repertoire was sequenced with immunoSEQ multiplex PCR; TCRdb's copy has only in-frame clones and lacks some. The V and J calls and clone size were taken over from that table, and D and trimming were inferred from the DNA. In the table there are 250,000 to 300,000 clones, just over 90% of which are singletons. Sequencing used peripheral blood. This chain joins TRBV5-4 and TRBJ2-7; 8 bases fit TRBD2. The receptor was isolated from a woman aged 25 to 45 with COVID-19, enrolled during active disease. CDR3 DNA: TGTGCCAGCAGCTTGGGGTGGAGAGCGGGAGAAGACGAGCAGTACTTC. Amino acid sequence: CASSLGWRAGEDEQYF. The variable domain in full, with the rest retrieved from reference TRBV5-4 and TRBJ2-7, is ETGVTQSPTHLIKTRGQQVTLRCSSQSGHNTVSWYQQALGQGPQFIFQYYREEENGRGNFPPRFSGLQFPNYSSELNVNALELDDSALYLCASSLGWRAGEDEQYFGPGTRLTVT.